A single sample is the source of the 12 T cell receptor beta chains below, sequenced in a study of T cell responses to AZD1222 COVID-19 vaccine. Only in-frame clones appear in the TCRdb table, and some are missing; sequencing was by immunoSEQ multiplex PCR. The table shows roughly 120,000 clones, with approximately 85% occurring only once. The sequencing here drew on peripheral blood, taken on day 0 of AZD1222 vaccination. The receptors here all came from an adult in good health.

The chain combines TRBV10-2 with TRBJ1-1, with 7 bases aligning to TRBD1. Germline CDR1 reads WSHSY; CDR2 reads SAAADI. This CDR3 is built from 16 residues. V lost 7 bases to trimming and J lost 1 base; unmatched junction nucleotides: 12. Here the CDR3 DNA reads TGCGCCAGCATTTTTAAACCGGGACAGACGAACACTGAAGCTTTCTTT. This codes for CASIFKPGQTNTEAFF.

The chain is built from TRBV2 and TRBJ2-7; 7 bases are shared with TRBD2. Germline lookup yields CDR1 SNHLY and CDR2 FYNNEI. With 2 bases clipped from V and 5 bases from J, the junction kept 9 bases outside the gene matches. CDR3 length equals 15 residues. The CDR3 sequence is CASSEPIRGGDEQYF. The CDR3 DNA sequence: TGTGCCAGCAGTGAACCCATTAGGGGAGGGGACGAGCAGTACTTC.

The chain has TRBV19 and TRBJ1-2, with a weak D call TRBD1 (6 bases). The CDR3 consists of 16 residues. CDR1 and CDR2 from the germline V gene are LNHDA and SQIVND (reference sequence). V lost 6 bases and J lost 4, with 21 bases in between. CDR3 sequence (DNA): TGTGCCAGTAGGGTTGGCAGGGGCCGCCTAGGCTATGGCTACACCTTC. It codes for CASRVGRGRLGYGYTF.

V gene TRBV5-1 combines with J gene TRBJ1-2; D is undetermined. The V gene lost 4 bases and the J gene lost 3 bases, with 16 bases spanning the gap. Germline lookup yields CDR1 SGHRS and CDR2 YFSETQ. CDR3 length: 15 residues. CDR3 DNA: TGCGCCAGCAGCCCGGACTTGGGAGGGTACTATGGCTACACCTTC. Protein: CASSPDLGGYYGYTF. The full variable domain, with the rest looked up from reference TRBV5-1 and TRBJ1-2, is KAGVTQTPRYLIKTRGQQVTLSCSPISGHRSVSWYQQTPGQGLQFLFEYFSETQRNKGNFPGRFSGRQFSNSRSEMNVSTLELGDSALYLCASSPDLGGYYGYTFGSGTRLTVV.

The V gene is TRBV6-5, the J gene TRBJ1-5, with D unresolved. Germline-derived CDR1 and CDR2 are MNHEY and SVGAGI. This CDR3 is built from 15 residues. V was cut by 2 bases and J by 6 bases, with 14 bases left in between. CDR3 nucleotides: TGTGCCAGCAGTTACGATAGAGCGGGTTTTCAGCCCCAGCATTTT. Amino acid sequence: CASSYDRAGFQPQHF.

The chain is built from TRBV7-3 and TRBJ2-1; D remains unclear. The V gene lost 5 bases and the J gene lost 2 bases, with 10 bases spanning the gap. Germline V gene data show CDR1 as SGHTA and CDR2 as FQGTGA. CDR3 length equals 14 residues. DNA for the CDR3: TGTGCCAGCAGCCCCCGTGAGGCCTACAATGAGCAGTTCTTC. Translated, it gives CASSPREAYNEQFF.

The chain is built from TRBV11-2 and TRBJ2-1; no firm D call. The V gene lost 7 bases and the J gene lost 1 base, with 11 bases spanning the gap. Germline V lookup: CDR1 SGHAT, CDR2 FQNNGV. The CDR3 runs to 14 residues. As DNA, the CDR3 is TGTGCCAGCACCCGCTTGGGTTCCTACAATGAGCAGTTCTTC. Protein sequence: CASTRLGSYNEQFF.

The chain recombines TRBV5-5 with TRBJ2-1; D not certain. Germline CDR1 is SGHKS and CDR2 is YYEKEE (reference sequence). This CDR3 comprises 16 residues. Trimming removed 1 base from V and 7 bases from J, with 18 bases in between. In nucleotides, the CDR3 is TGTGCCAGCAGCTTGTGGGCAGCAGGAGTGGAGAATGAGCAGTTCTTC. Protein product: CASSLWAAGVENEQFF.

The CDR3 reads CASSVGGGGRPGNEQFF. CDR3 DNA sequence: TGTGCCAGCAGCGTAGGAGGTGGGGGGCGCCCCGGCAATGAGCAGTTCTTC. V and J are TRBV9 and TRBJ2-1; D possibly uses TRBD1 or TRBD2 (6 bases each). V was pared by 0 bases and J by 6 bases, with 19 bases between. This CDR3 is 17 amino acids long. Germline values: CDR1 SGDLS, CDR2 YYNGEE.

The J gene is TRBJ1-5, the V gene TRBV3-1 (or the pseudogene TRBV3-2); tentative D call: TRBD1 (6 bases). The CDR3 has 15 amino acids. The ends were cut back, 0 bases at V and 9 bases at J, with 15 bases in the middle. Germline V gene lookup returns CDR1 LGHDT and CDR2 YNNKEL (reference sequence). The CDR3 here is CASSQDTQGRLPQHF. Here the CDR3 DNA reads TGTGCCAGCAGCCAAGATACCCAGGGGCGGTTGCCCCAGCATTTT.

The chain combines TRBV5-5 with TRBJ1-1; unclear D gene. Germline assignment: CDR1 SGHKS and CDR2 YYEKEE (reference sequence). Trimming took off 6 bases at V and 7 bases at J, with 13 bases between the two ends. This CDR3 is 12 amino acids long. The CDR3 here is CASTLGGLEAFF. Written as DNA, the CDR3 is TGTGCCAGCACACTAGGAGGCCTTGAAGCTTTCTTT.

The chain employs TRBV6-5 and TRBJ2-7; maybe TRBD1 (5 bases). Germline-derived CDR1 and CDR2 are MNHEY and SVGAGI. Between the trimmed V and J ends, which lost 0 bases and 2 bases, there was a span of 8 bases. CDR3 length: 14 residues. The DNA of the CDR3 is TGTGCCAGCAGTTACTCGGTAGGGGCCTACGAGCAGTACTTC. Its translation: CASSYSVGAYEQYF.